The following is a T cell receptor beta chain sequence with its context. The sample comes from a study of control samples from healthy donors and cancer patients. The CDR3 has 15 amino acids. CDR1 is GTSNPN, CDR2 SVGIG, per germline (reference sequence). V lost 0 bases and J lost 5; bases outside the gene matches: 6. Produced via immunoSEQ multiplex PCR; TCRdb's table is partial and in-frame only. The table records some 160,000 clones, 94% of them present only once. The source of this sequence is a woman aged 40 to 50 in good health. Sequenced material: blood. The genes are TRBV30 and TRBJ2-3; 9 bases are a match to TRBD2. The CDR3 here is CAWSVGTSSGDTQYF. The CDR3 DNA follows: TGTGCCTGGAGTGTAGGGACTAGCTCTGGAGATACGCAGTATTTT. The full variable domain, its missing parts supplied by reference TRBV30 and TRBJ2-3, is SQTIHQWPATLVQPVGSPLSLECTVEGTSNPNLYWYRQAAGRGLQLLFYSVGIGQISSEVPQNLSASRPQDRQFILSSKKLLLSDSGFYLCAWSVGTSSGDTQYFGPGTRLTVL.